The 4 T cell receptor beta chains in this list originate from one sample, sequenced in a study of cytomegalovirus exposure and HLA in healthy donors. The PCR made use of 60 Vbeta and 13 Jbeta primers. This table comes from immunoSEQ multiplex PCR, and its TCRdb copy is limited to in-frame clones, with some not included. The top ten clones hold roughly 5.5% of a sample with some 99,000 clones, nearly 70% of them seen once. Sequencing was carried out using PBMCs. These TCRs come from an older woman in good health and CMV-seropositive.

There are a few counts of this clone. This sequence joins TRBV5-1 and TRBJ2-1; TRBD2 aligns across 15 bases. The CDR3 spans 14 residues. The germline gives CDR1 SGHRS, CDR2 YFSETQ. The junction had 5 bases not matched to a gene; V was cut back by 4 bases and J by 12 bases. The CDR3 DNA sequence: TGCGCCAGCAGCCTTCCGGGACTAGCGGGGGGGCAGTTCTTC. Its translation: CASSLPGLAGGQFF.

This chain connects TRBV30 to TRBJ2-7; D is unresolved. The CDR3 is 13 residues long. Germline V CDR1 and CDR2: GTSNPN, SVGIG (reference sequence). Trimming removed 1 base at V and 6 bases at J, with 13 bases between. The CDR3 here is CAWSEATPGEQYF. For the CDR3, the DNA is TGTGCCTGGAGTGAAGCGACTCCGGGCGAGCAGTACTTC.

This chain connects TRBV6-1 to TRBJ1-5; D unclear. Trimming took 0 bases from V and 0 from J, leaving 9 bases between them. Germline V gene lookup returns CDR1 MNHNS and CDR2 SASEGT. The CDR3 runs to 16 residues. Here the CDR3 reads CASSEAERLSNQPQHF. As DNA, the CDR3 is TGTGCCAGCAGTGAAGCGGAGCGGCTTAGCAATCAGCCCCAGCATTTT.

The genes are TRBV10-3 and TRBJ2-3, with a possible D match to TRBD2 (6 bases). Germline-derived CDR1 and CDR2 are ENHRY and SYGVKD. The CDR3 has 15 amino acids. V dropped 4 bases and J dropped 2 bases, with 13 bases sitting between them. Written as DNA, the CDR3 is TGTGCCATCAGTGCAACGGGAGCCGTCACAGATACGCAGTATTTT. It is translated as CAISATGAVTDTQYF.